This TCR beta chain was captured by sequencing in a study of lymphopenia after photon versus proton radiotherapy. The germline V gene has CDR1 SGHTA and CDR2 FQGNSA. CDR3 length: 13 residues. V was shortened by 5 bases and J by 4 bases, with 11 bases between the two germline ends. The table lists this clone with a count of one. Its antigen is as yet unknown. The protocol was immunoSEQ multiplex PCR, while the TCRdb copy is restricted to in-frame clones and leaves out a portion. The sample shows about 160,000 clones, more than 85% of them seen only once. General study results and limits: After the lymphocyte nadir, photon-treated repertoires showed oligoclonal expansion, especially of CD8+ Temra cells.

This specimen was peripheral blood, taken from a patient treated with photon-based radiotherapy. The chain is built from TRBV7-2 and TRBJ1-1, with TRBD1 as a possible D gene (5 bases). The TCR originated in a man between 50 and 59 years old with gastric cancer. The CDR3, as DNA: TGTGCCAGCAGCCGGGACGAGGGCACTGAAGCTTTCTTT. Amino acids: CASSRDEGTEAFF.